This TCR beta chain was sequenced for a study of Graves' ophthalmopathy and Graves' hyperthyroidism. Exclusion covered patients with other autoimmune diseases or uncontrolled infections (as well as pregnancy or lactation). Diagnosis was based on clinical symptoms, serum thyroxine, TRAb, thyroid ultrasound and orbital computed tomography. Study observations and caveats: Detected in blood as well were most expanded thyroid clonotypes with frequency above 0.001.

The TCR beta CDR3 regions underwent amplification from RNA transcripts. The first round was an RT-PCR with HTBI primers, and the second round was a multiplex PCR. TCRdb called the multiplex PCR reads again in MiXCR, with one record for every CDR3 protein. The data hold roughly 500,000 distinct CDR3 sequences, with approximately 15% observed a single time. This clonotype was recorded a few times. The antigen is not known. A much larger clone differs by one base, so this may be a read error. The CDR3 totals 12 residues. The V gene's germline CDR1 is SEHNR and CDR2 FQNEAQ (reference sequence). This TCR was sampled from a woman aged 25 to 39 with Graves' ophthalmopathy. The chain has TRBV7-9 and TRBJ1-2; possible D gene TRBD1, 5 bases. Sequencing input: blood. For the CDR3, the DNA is TGTTCCAGCAGCTTACTGGGGGATGGCTACACCTTC. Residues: CSSSLLGDGYTF.